What follows are 12 T cell receptor beta chains derived from one specimen sequenced in a study of blood T cell repertoires in COVID-19. Sequencing was performed with immunoSEQ multiplex PCR; in TCRdb, only in-frame clones are kept and a portion is missing. The table lists 200,000 to 300,000 clones, roughly 90% of them singletons. The sequenced material came from peripheral blood. These receptors came from a man aged 25-40 years with active or convalescent COVID-19.

This clone has only a few counts. Written as DNA, the CDR3 is TGTGCCAGCAGCTCACAGGGGCCAGGATACGAGCAGTACTTC. Protein sequence: CASSSQGPGYEQYF. The chain uses TRBV5-6 and TRBJ2-7, with 7 bases matching TRBD1. Trimming at V came to 3 bases and at J to 4 bases, leaving 7 bases not matched to a gene. The CDR3 has 14 residues. Germline V lookup: CDR1 SGHDT, CDR2 YYEEEE.

The genes are TRBV9 and TRBJ1-4; 9 bases are a match to TRBD1. V shed 3 bases, J shed 2 bases, and the junction held 8 bases outside the gene matches. Germline CDR1 and CDR2: SGDLS and YYNGEE. CDR3 size: 17 residues. The CDR3 protein is CASSGRQGVSTNEKLFF. CDR3 nucleotides: TGTGCCAGCAGCGGAAGACAGGGGGTGTCGACTAATGAAAAACTGTTTTTT.

As regards this clone: Other nucleotide sequences in the sample specify the same CDR3. The rearrangement links TRBV27 to TRBJ2-7; 7 nucleotides align to TRBD2. Germline V gene lookup returns CDR1 MNHEY and CDR2 SMNVEV (reference sequence). After removal of 1 base from V and 4 bases from J, the junction contained 1 base not matched to a gene. The CDR3 contains 13 residues. The CDR3 loop is CASSLWGGYEQYF. CDR3 bases: TGTGCCAGCAGTTTATGGGGGGGGTACGAGCAGTACTTC.

The rearrangement uses TRBV5-1 and TRBJ1-2; no clear D. Germline lookup yields CDR1 SGHRS and CDR2 YFSETQ. V lost 0 bases and J lost 7, with 13 bases in between. The CDR3 covers 14 residues. This CDR3 is CASSLGREVGGYTF. Here the CDR3 DNA reads TGCGCCAGCAGCTTGGGGAGGGAAGTTGGTGGCTACACCTTC.

The rearrangement joins TRBV12-5 to TRBJ1-1; no clear D gene. Trimming took 1 base from V and 6 from J, leaving 12 bases between them. Per the germline V gene, CDR1 is LGHNT and CDR2 is FRNRAP. The CDR3 extends over 14 amino acids. CDR3 DNA sequence: TGTGCTAGTGGTTTGGGCAATAAAGCCGCTGAAGCTTTCTTT. Translating gives CASGLGNKAAEAFF.

The rearrangement links TRBV3-1 (or the pseudogene TRBV3-2) to TRBJ1-1, with a tentative D call TRBD1 (5 bases). The ends were cut back, 4 bases at V and 1 base at J, with 10 bases in the middle. Germline CDR1 and CDR2: LGHDT and YNNKEL (reference sequence). CDR3 size: 14 residues. CDR3 sequence: CASSPRGTNTEAFF. The CDR3, as DNA: TGTGCCAGCAGCCCTAGGGGCACGAACACTGAAGCTTTCTTT.

V gene TRBV5-6 combines with J gene TRBJ1-2; the match to TRBD1 covers 11 bases. Trimming removed 4 bases from V and 6 bases from J; junction bases left unmatched: 2. The germline V gene encodes CDR1 SGHDT and CDR2 YYEEEE. This CDR3 spans 13 amino acids. CDR3 residues: CASSEDRGHGYTF. CDR3 DNA sequence: TGTGCCAGCAGCGAGGACAGGGGGCATGGCTACACCTTC.

This clone has a single count. The chain has TRBV9 and TRBJ2-7; TRBD1 aligns across 10 bases. Germline assignment: CDR1 SGDLS and CDR2 YYNGEE. Losses at the gene ends were 3 bases for V and 6 bases for J; bases not matched to a gene: 3. The CDR3 sequence is 13 residues long. The CDR3 DNA sequence: TGTGCCAGCAGCGCCTGGGACAGGGGCGAGCAGTACTTC. Amino acid sequence: CASSAWDRGEQYF. Complete variable domain (other parts from reference TRBV9 and TRBJ2-7): DSGVTQTPKHLITATGQRVTLRCSPRSGDLSVYWYQQSLDQGLQFLIQYYNGEERAKGNILERFSAQQFPDLHSELNLSSLELGDSALYFCASSAWDRGEQYFGPGTRLTVT.

J is TRBJ2-7 and V is TRBV19; possible D gene TRBD1, 5 bases. CDR1 is LNHDA and CDR2 is SQIVND in the germline V gene (reference sequence). CDR3 length: 15 amino acids. Deletions cut 5 bases from V and 0 bases from J, with 14 bases between. The CDR3 is CASSPYRTTSYEQYF. CDR3 nucleotides: TGTGCCAGTAGTCCTTACAGGACGACCTCCTACGAGCAGTACTTC.

This clone appeared a few times. The rearrangement joins TRBV19 to TRBJ2-1; D perhaps matches TRBD1 (9 bases). Germline V CDR1 and CDR2: LNHDA, SQIVND (reference sequence). The CDR3 extends over 16 amino acids. Trimming took 3 bases from V and 5 from J, leaving 17 bases between them. This chain's CDR3 is CASSIRGGQGDNEQFF. As DNA, the CDR3 is TGTGCCAGTAGTATCCGGGGGGGACAGGGAGACAATGAGCAGTTCTTC.

The V gene is TRBV5-1, the J gene TRBJ1-6; D unclear. CDR1 and CDR2 (germline): SGHRS, YFSETQ. Trimming took off 1 base at V and 11 bases at J, with 10 bases between the two ends. The CDR3 extends over 13 amino acids. The CDR3 is CASSLRSAAPLHF. DNA for the CDR3: TGCGCCAGCAGCTTGAGGTCAGCGGCACCCCTCCACTTT.

The V and J genes are TRBV19 and TRBJ2-3; 9 bases align to TRBD1. Germline CDR1 is LNHDA and CDR2 is SQIVND (reference sequence). The V gene end was trimmed by 5 bases and the J gene end by 2 bases; junction bases not matched to a gene: 5. There are 15 residues in the CDR3. The CDR3, as DNA: TGTGCCAGTAGTGAACAGGGGGCCCTCACAGATACGCAGTATTTT. Amino acid sequence: CASSEQGALTDTQYF. Based on the CDR3 plus reference TRBV19 and TRBJ2-3, the full variable domain is DGGITQSPKYLFRKEGQNVTLSCEQNLNHDAMYWYRQDPGQGLRLIYYSQIVNDFQKGDIAEGYSVSREKKESFPLTVTSAQKNPTAFYLCASSEQGALTDTQYFGPGTRLTVL.